Below are 5 T cell receptor beta chains sequenced from a single sample in a study of Graves' ophthalmopathy and Graves' hyperthyroidism. Amplification of TCR beta CDR3 regions used RNA transcripts. First-round RT-PCR used HTBI primers; second-round multiplex PCR followed. Each CDR3 protein is one row after TCRdb ran MiXCR on the multiplex PCR reads. This sample has almost 750,000 distinct CDR3 sequences, with 40% found just once. Sequencing used peripheral blood. The receptors here all came from an adult man with Graves' ophthalmopathy.

This clonotype was found many times. The chain employs TRBV2 and TRBJ2-5; 12 bases map to TRBD2. V lost 5 bases to trimming and J lost 5 bases; unmatched junction nucleotides: 6. CDR1 SNHLY and CDR2 FYNNEI come from the germline V gene. The CDR3 spans 15 residues. CDR3 protein: CASSQLAGGPETQYF. DNA for the CDR3: TGTGCCAGCAGTCAGCTAGCGGGGGGGCCGGAGACCCAGTACTTC.

This clonotype was observed a single time. CDR3 amino acids: CSASKGGGQPQHF. The CDR3 DNA sequence: TGCAGTGCTAGTAAGGGGGGGGGACAGCCCCAGCATTTT. J is TRBJ1-5 and V is TRBV20-1; D perhaps matches TRBD1 (6 bases). V was shortened by 3 bases and J by 7 bases, with 13 bases between the two germline ends. This CDR3 is 13 amino acids long. Germline assignment: CDR1 DFQATT and CDR2 SNEGSKA (reference sequence).

This clonotype was observed once. The rearrangement links TRBV11-2 to TRBJ2-5, with a possible D match to TRBD1 (6 bases). This CDR3 contains 14 residues. The V gene's germline CDR1 is SGHAT and CDR2 FQNNGV. Trimming removed 5 bases from V and 5 bases from J, with 15 bases in between. CDR3 nucleotides: TGTGCCAGCAGCCAAGGCAGGGGTAGGGAGACCCAGTACTTC. Its translation: CASSQGRGRETQYF.

The CDR3 protein is CSVDRQGSYEQYF. CDR3 DNA sequence: TGCAGCGTTGATCGGCAGGGGTCCTACGAGCAGTACTTC. The rearrangement uses TRBV29-1 and TRBJ2-7, with TRBD1 as a possible D gene (6 bases). The germline CDR1 and CDR2 sequences are SQVTM and ANQGSEA. The V and J ends lost 3 bases and 1 base respectively, with 10 bases between them. The CDR3 runs 13 residues.

The gene calls are TRBV28 and TRBJ1-2; a possible D gene is TRBD1 (6 bases). Trimming pared 2 bases from V and 7 bases from J, leaving 17 bases between. The V gene's germline CDR1 is MDHEN and CDR2 SYDVKM. The length of the CDR3 is 15 residues. The CDR3 sequence is CASSLGGGALVGYTF. As DNA, the CDR3 is TGTGCCAGCAGTTTAGGCGGGGGCGCATTGGTTGGCTACACCTTC.